This record concerns one T cell receptor (beta chain) sequence. What it binds is unknown. This sample was taken from a study of CD8 T cells in Susac syndrome. General study findings and limits: The study recognized that its TCR sequencing and HLA analysis covered a relatively small number of individuals.

Sequencing targeted TCR beta in T cells from blood (CD8+ and CD4+). Negative isolation yielded CD8+ and CD4+ T cells; FACS enriched TEMRA cells. Reverse transcription of roughly 0.5 to 1 ug RNA was carried out with random hexamers. TCRdb recomputed calls from the immunoSEQ multiplex PCR reads with MiXCR, one row per CDR3 protein. Of over 130,000 distinct CDR3 sequences listed, approximately 95% are singletons. This TCR came from a human donor with multiple sclerosis. Sequencing input: CD4+ T cells from PBMCs.

In nucleotides, the CDR3 is TGTGCCAGCAGTTCCACAGGGGTGCATGGCTACACCTTC. It is translated as CASSSTGVHGYTF. J is TRBJ1-2 and V is TRBV12-3 or TRBV12-4; TRBD1 aligns across 7 bases. V shed 4 bases and J 6 bases; nucleotides not matched to a gene: 5. CDR3 length equals 13 residues.